This T cell receptor (beta chain) was identified in a study of shared clonotypes between healthy human individuals. Study background: Donors were two women and a few men aged 18 to 49. Overall study results and limits: Across subsets, estimated richness was generally greater for naive than for memory populations. In the sorted subsets, rarefaction showed sequencing was incomplete despite large depth.

As originally analysed: For the immunoSEQ data, sequences were junction-only without quality scores, so filtering differed. This table comes from immunoSEQ multiplex PCR, and its TCRdb copy is limited to in-frame clones, with some not included. V and J calls and clone size follow that table, whereas D and trimming were derived from the DNA. Of 2 million to 2.5 million clones listed, 95% were seen once; the top ten hold roughly 0.13%. On this clone: Antigen: not known.

The specimen was naive CD4+ T cells sorted from blood. Subset defined: CD45RA+ positively selected. This sequence originates from a man aged 18 to 35 in good health.

For the CDR3, the DNA is TGTGCCAGCAGACTAAGCGGGGGGCCATACAATGAGCAGTTCTTC. Its translation: CASRLSGGPYNEQFF. J is TRBJ2-1 and V is TRBV6-5, with 9 positions matching TRBD2. The ends lost 6 bases at V and 4 bases at J; junction bases unmatched: 7. The length of the CDR3 is 15 residues. CDR1 is MNHEY and CDR2 is SVGAGI in the germline V gene.